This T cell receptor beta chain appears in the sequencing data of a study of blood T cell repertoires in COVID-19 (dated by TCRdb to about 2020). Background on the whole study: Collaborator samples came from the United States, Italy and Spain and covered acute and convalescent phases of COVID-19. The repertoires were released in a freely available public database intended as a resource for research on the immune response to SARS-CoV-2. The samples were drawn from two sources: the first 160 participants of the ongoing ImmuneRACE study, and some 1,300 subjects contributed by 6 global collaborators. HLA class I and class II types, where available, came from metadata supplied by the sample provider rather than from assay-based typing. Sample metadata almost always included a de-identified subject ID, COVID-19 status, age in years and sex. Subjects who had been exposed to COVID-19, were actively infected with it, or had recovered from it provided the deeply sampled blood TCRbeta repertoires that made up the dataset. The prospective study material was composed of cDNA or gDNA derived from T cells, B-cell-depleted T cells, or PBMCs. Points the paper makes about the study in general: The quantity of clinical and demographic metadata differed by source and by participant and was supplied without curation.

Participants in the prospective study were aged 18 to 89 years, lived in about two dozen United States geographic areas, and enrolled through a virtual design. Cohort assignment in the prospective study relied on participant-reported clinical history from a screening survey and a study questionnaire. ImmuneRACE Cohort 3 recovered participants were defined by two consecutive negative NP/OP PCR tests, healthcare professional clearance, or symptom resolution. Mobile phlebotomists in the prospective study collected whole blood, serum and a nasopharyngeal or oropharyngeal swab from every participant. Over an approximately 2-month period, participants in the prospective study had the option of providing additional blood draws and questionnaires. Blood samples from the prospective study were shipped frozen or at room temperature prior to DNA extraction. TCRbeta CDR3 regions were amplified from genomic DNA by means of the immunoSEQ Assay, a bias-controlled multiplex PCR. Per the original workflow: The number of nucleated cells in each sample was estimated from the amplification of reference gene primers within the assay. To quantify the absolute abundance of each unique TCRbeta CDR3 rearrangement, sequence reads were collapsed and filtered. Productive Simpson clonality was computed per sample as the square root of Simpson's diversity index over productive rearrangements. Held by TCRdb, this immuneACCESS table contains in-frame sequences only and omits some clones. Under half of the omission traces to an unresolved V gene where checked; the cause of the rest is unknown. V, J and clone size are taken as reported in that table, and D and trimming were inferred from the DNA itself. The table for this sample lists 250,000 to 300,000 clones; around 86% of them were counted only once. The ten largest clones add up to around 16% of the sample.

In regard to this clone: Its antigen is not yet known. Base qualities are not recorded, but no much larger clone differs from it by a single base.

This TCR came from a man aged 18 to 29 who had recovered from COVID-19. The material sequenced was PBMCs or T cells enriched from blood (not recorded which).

The nucleotide sequence reads TGTGCCAGCAGTGAATCGCCAGGGGGCTACCAGCCCCAGCATTTT. This encodes CASSESPGGYQPQHF. Recombination joined TRBV2 with TRBJ1-5, and 8 junctional nucleotides match TRBD1. V ends up 2 bases short and J 7 bases short, with an unmatched junction base count of 7. The CDR3 has 15 amino acids, counting the end cysteine and phenylalanine. Of the read, only the CDR3 DNA is kept; its 45 bases are in frame from base 1. CDR1 SNHLY and CDR2 FYNNEI are derived from the germline V gene.